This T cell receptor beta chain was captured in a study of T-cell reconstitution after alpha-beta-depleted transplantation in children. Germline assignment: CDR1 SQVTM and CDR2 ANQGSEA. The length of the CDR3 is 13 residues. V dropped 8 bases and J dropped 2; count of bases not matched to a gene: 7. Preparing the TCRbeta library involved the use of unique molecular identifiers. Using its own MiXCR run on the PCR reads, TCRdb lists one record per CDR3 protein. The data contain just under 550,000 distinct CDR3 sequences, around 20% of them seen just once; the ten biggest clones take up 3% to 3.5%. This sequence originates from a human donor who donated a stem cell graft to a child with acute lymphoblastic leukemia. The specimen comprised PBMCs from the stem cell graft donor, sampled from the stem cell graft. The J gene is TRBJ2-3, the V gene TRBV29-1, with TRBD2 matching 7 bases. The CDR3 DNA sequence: TGCAGCTCCCGCCGGGGGGTCACAGATACGCAGTATTTT. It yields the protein CSSRRGVTDTQYF.